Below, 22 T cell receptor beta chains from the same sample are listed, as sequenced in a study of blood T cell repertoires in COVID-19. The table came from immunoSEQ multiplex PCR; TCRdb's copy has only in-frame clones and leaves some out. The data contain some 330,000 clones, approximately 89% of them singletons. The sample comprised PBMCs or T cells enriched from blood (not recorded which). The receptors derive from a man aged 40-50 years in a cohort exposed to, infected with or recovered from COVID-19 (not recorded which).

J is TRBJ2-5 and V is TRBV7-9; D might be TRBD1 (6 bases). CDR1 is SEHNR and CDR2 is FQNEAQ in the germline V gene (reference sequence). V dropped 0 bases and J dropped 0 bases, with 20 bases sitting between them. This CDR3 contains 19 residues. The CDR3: CASSLAGQSSAGNQETQYF. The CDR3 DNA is TGTGCCAGCAGCTTAGCAGGACAGAGCTCGGCGGGCAACCAAGAGACCCAGTACTTC.

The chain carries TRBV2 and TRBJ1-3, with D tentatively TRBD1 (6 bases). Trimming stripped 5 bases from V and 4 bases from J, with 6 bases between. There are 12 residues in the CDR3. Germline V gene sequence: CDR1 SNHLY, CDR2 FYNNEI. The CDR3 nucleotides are TGTGCCAGCAGTACAGGGGGAAACACCATATATTTT. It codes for CASSTGGNTIYF.

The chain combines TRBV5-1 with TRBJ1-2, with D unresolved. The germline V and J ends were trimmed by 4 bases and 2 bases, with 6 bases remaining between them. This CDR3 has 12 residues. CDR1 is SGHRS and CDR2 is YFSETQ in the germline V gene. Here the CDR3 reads CASSEGNYGYTF. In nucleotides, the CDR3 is TGCGCCAGCAGCGAGGGAAACTATGGCTACACCTTC.

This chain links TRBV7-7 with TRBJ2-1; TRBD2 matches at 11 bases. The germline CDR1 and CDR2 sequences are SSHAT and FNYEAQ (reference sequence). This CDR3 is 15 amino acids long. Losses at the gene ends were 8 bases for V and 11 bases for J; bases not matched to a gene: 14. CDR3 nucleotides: TGTGCCAGCGGCCCGACTAGCGGGAAAATTATAAAGCAGTTCTTC. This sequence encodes CASGPTSGKIIKQFF.

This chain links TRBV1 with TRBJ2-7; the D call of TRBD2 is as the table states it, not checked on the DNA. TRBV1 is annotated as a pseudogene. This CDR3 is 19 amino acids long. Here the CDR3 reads CTSSRVTGTSGTLPYEQYF. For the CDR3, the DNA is TGCACCAGCAGCCGCGTAACCGGGACTAGCGGGACCCTCCCCTACGAGCAGTACTTC.

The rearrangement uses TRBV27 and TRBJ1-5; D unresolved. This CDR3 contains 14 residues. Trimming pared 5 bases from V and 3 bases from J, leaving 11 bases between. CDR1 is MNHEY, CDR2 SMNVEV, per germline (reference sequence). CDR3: CASSLSGINQPQHF. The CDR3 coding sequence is TGTGCCAGCAGTCTCTCAGGTATCAATCAGCCCCAGCATTTT.

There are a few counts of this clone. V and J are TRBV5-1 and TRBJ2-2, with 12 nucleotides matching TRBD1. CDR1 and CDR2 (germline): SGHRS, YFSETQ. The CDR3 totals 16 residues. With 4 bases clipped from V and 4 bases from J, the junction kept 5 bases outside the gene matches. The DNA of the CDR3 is TGCGCCAGCAGCGCCGGGACAGGGGGCTTCACCGGGGAGCTGTTTTTT. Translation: CASSAGTGGFTGELFF.

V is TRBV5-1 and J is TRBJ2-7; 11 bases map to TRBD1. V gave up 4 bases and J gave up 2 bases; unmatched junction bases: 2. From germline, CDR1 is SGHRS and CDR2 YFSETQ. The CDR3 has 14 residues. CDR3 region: CASSMGQGAYEQYF. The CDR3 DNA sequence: TGCGCCAGCAGCATGGGACAGGGGGCCTACGAGCAGTACTTC.

This chain's CDR3 is CASSAGTSGASSYNEQFF. CDR3 DNA sequence: TGTGCCAGCTCGGCAGGGACTAGCGGGGCGAGCTCCTACAATGAGCAGTTCTTC. The chain employs TRBV18 and TRBJ2-1; 13 bases agree with TRBD2. Germline lookup yields CDR1 KGHSH and CDR2 LQKENI. Germline trimming cut 6 bases from V and 0 bases from J; bases unmatched to any gene: 8. The CDR3 is made up of 18 amino acids.

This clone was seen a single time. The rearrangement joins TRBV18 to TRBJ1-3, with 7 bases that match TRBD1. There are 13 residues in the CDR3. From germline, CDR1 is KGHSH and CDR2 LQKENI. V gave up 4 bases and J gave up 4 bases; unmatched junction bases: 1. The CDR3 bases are TGTGCCAGCTCACGGACAGGCGGAAACACCATATATTTT. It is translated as CASSRTGGNTIYF.

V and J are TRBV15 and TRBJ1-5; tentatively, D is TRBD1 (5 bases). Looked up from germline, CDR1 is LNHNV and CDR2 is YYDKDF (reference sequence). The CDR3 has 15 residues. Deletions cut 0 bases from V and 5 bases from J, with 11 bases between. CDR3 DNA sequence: TGTGCCACCAGCAGAGATGGGGCGTCTTATCAGCCCCAGCATTTT. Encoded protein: CATSRDGASYQPQHF.

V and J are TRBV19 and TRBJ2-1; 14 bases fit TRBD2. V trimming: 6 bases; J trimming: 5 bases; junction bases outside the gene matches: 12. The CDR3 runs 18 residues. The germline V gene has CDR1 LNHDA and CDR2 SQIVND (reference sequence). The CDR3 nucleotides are TGTGCCAGTAGATCTCCGGGACTAGCGGGAGAGAGACACAATGAGCAGTTCTTC. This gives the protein CASRSPGLAGERHNEQFF.

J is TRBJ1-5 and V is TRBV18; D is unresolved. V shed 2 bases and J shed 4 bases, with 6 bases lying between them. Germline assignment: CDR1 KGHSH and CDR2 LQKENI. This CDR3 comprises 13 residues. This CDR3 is CASSPSRNQPQHF. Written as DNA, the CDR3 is TGTGCCAGCTCACCATCCAGGAATCAGCCCCAGCATTTT.

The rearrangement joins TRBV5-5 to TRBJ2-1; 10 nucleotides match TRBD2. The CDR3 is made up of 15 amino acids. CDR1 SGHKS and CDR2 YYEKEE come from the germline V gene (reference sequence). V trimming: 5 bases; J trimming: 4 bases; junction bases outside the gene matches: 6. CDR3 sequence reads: CASSLTSGTYNEQFF. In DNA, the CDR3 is TGTGCCAGCAGTTTAACTAGCGGGACGTACAATGAGCAGTTCTTC.

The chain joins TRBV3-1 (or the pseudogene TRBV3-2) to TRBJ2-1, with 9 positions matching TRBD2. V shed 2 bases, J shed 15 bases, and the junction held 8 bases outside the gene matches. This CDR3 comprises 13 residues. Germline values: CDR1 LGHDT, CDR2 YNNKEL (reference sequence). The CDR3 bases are TGTGCCAGCAGCCAATTTCTAGCGGGACTTCCGTTCTTC. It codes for CASSQFLAGLPFF.

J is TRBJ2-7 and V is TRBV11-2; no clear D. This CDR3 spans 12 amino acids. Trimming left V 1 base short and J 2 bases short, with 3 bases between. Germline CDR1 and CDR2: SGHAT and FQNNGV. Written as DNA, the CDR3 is TGTGCCAGCAGCTTAGCTGCCTACGAGCAGTACTTC. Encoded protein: CASSLAAYEQYF. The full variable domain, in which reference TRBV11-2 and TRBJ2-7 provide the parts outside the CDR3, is EAGVAQSPRYKIIEKRQSVAFWCNPISGHATLYWYQQILGQGPKLLIQFQNNGVVDDSQLPKDRFSAERLKGVDSTLKIQPAKLEDSAVYLCASSLAAYEQYFGPGTRLTVT.

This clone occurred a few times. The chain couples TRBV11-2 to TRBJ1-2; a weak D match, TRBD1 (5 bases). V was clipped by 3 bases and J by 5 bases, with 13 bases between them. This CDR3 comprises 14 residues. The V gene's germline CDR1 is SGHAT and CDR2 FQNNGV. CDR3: CASSLYTGSYGYTF. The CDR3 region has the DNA TGTGCCAGCAGCTTGTATACAGGTTCATATGGCTACACCTTC.

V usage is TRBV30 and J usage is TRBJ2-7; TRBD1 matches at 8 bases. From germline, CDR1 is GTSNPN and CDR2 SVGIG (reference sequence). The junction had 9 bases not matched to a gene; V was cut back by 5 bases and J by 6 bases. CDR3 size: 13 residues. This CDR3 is CAWAGQVKSEQYF. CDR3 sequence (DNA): TGTGCCTGGGCGGGACAGGTCAAGTCCGAGCAGTACTTC.

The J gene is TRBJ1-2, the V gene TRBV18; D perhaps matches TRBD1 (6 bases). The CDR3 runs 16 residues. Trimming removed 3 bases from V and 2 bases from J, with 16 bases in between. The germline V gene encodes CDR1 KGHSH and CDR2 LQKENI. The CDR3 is CASSPQGTNLNYGYTF. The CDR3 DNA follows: TGTGCCAGCTCACCGCAGGGGACAAATTTAAACTATGGCTACACCTTC.

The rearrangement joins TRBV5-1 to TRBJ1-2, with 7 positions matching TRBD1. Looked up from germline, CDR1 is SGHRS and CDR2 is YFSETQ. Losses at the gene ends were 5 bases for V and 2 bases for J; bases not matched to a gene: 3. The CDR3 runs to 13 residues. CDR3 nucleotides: TGCGCCAGCAGGCTGACAGGGAACTATGGCTACACCTTC. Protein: CASRLTGNYGYTF.

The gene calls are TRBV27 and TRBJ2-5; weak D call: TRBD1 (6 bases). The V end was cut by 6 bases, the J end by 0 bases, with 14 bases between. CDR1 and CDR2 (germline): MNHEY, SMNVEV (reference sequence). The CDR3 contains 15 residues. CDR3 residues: CASRRGQTYQETQYF. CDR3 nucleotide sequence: TGTGCCAGCAGGCGAGGACAGACATACCAAGAGACCCAGTACTTC.

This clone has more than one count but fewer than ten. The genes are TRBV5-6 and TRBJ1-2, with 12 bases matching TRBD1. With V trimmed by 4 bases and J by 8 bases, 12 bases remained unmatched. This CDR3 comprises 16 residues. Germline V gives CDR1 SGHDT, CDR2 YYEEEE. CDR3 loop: CASSANPGQGAWGYTF. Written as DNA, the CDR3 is TGTGCCAGCAGCGCGAATCCGGGACAGGGGGCCTGGGGCTACACCTTC.